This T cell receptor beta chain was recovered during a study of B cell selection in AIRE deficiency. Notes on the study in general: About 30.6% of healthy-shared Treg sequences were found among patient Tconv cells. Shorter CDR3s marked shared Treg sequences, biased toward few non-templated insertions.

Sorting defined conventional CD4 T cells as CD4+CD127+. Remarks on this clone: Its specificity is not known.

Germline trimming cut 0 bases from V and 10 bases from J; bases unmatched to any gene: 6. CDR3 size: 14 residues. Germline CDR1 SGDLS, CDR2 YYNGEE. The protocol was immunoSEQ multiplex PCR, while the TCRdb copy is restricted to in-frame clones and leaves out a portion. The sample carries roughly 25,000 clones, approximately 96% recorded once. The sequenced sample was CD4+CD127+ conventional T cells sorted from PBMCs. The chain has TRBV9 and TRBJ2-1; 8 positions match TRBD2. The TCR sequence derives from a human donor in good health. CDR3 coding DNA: TGTGCCAGCAGCGTAGCGGGGGGGGGCAGGGAGCAGTTCTTC. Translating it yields CASSVAGGGREQFF.